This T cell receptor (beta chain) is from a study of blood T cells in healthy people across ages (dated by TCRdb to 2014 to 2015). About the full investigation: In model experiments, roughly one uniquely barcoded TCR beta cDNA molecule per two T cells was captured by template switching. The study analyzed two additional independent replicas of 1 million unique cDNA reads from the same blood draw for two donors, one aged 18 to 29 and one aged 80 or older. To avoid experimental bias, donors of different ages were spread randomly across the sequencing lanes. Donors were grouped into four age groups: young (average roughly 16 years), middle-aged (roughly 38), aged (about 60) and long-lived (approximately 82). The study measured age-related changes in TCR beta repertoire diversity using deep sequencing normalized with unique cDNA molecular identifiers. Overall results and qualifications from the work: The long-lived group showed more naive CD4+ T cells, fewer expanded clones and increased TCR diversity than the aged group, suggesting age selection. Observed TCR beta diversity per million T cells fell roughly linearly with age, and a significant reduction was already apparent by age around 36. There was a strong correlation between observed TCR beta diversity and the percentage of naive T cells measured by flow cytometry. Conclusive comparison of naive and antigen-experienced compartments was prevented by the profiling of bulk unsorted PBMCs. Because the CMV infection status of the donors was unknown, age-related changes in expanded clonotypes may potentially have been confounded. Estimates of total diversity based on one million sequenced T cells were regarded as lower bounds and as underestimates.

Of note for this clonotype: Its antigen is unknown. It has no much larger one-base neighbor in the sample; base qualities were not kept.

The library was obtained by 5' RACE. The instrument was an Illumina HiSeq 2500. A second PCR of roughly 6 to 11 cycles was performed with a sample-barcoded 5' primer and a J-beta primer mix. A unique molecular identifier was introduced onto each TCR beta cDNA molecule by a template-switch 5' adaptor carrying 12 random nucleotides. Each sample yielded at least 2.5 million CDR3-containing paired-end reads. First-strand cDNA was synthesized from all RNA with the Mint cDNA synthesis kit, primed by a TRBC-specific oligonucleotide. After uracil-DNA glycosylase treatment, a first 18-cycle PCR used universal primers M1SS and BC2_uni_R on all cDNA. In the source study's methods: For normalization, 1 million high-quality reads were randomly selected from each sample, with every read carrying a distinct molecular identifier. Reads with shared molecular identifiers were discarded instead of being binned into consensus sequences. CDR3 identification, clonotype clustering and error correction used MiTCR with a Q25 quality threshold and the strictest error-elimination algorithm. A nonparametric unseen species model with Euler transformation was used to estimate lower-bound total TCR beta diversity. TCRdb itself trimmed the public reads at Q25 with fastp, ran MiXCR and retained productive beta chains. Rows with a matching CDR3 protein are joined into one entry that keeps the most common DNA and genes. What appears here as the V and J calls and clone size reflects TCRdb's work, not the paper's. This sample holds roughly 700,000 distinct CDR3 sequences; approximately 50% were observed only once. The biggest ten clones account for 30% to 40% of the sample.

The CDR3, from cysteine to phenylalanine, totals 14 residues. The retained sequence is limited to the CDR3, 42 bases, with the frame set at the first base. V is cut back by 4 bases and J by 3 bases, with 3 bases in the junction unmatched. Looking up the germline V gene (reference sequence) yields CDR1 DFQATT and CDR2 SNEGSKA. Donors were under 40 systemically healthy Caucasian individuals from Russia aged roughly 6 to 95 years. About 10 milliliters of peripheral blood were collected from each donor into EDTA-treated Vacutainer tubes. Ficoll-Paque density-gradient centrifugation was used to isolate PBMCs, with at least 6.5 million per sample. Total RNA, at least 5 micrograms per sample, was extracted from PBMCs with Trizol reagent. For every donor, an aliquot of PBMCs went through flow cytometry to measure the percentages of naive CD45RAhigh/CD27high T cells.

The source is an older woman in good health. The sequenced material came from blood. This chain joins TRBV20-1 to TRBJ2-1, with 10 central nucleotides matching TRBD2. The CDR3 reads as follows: CSAITSGNYNEQFF. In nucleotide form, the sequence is TGCAGTGCTATTACTAGCGGGAACTACAATGAGCAGTTCTTC.